This T cell receptor beta chain comes out of a study of blood T cells in healthy people across ages. V lost 2 bases and J 4 bases, leaving 12 bases between the germline ends. The CDR3 is made up of 16 amino acids. Germline V gene lookup returns CDR1 MNHNY and CDR2 SVGAGI (reference sequence). PCR was performed a second time for roughly 7 to 11 cycles using a sample-barcoded 5' primer and a J-beta primer mix. Using its own MiXCR run on the 5' RACE reads, TCRdb lists one record per CDR3 protein. Of roughly 800,000 distinct CDR3 sequences listed, 53% were seen once; the top ten hold about 38%. The TCR originated in an elderly man in good health. Input material: blood. The J gene is TRBJ2-6, the V gene TRBV6-6, with D perhaps given as TRBD1 or TRBD2 (5 bases each). The CDR3 DNA reads as TGTGCCAGCAGTTACGGCTCGGGACGAGGGGCCAACGTCCTGACTTTC. Protein sequence: CASSYGSGRGANVLTF.